The 23 T cell receptor beta chains listed next were all sequenced from one sample in a study of T-cell reconstitution after alpha-beta-depleted transplantation in children listed by TCRdb under 2016. This specimen's treatment or condition label, per the study, means: allogeneic hematopoietic cell transplantation with graft depleted of TCRalphabeta T cells and CD19 B cells. To prepare the library, PCR was applied. The run used an Illumina HiSeq 2500. TCR libraries were prepared with molecular barcoding, using unique molecular identifiers to normalize TCRbeta repertoire quantification. TCRdb redid the processing of the public reads, applying fastp at Q25 and MiXCR, and retained in-frame beta chains. Rows merge per CDR3 protein into single entries with the most common DNA and genes. This sample has about 260,000 distinct CDR3 sequences in its table, and 7.5% to 9.5% of those were observed once. The leading ten clones occupy less than 8% of the sample.

This material consisted of PBMCs, mostly from graft donor cells, taken 180 days after TCRalphabeta/CD19-depleted stem cell transplant. These receptors all come from a male patient aged 10 to 17 who had a stem cell transplant for acute lymphoblastic leukemia, so the T cells may come from the graft donor.

This clonotype has ten or more counts. The chain employs TRBV25-1 and TRBJ2-1; possibly TRBD2 for D (6 bases). The CDR3 loop spans 14 amino acids. Looked up from germline, CDR1 is MGHDK and CDR2 is SYGVNS. The V gene lost 0 bases and the J gene lost 4 bases, with 7 bases spanning the gap. This chain's CDR3 is CASSEYGTYNEQFF. The CDR3 DNA reads TGTGCCAGCAGTGAATATGGGACTTACAATGAGCAGTTCTTC.

This clonotype was observed many times. The chain uses TRBV29-1 and TRBJ2-1; TRBD2 matches 8 bases. Germline trimming cut 5 bases from V and 7 bases from J; bases unmatched to any gene: 16. CDR1 is SQVTM and CDR2 is ANQGSEA in the germline V gene. The CDR3 spans 16 residues. The CDR3 nucleotides are TGCAGCGTTCTAGGCGGCTCCGGGGGGGGAGATAATGAGCAGTTCTTC. Translating it yields CSVLGGSGGGDNEQFF.

This clonotype has a count of ten or more. The chain employs TRBV11-3 and TRBJ2-3; D may correspond to TRBD1 or TRBD2 (5 bases each). CDR3 length: 15 amino acids. Germline V gives CDR1 SGHNT, CDR2 YENEEA. Deletions cut 4 bases from V and 0 bases from J, with 11 bases between. For the CDR3, the DNA is TGTGCCAGCAGCTCCTCCGGGGCAAGCACAGATACGCAGTATTTT. Its translation: CASSSSGASTDTQYF.

This clonotype was seen more than once but under ten times. J is TRBJ2-7 and V is TRBV2, with 11 bases identical to TRBD2. CDR3 size: 15 residues. V gave up 3 bases and J gave up 3 bases; unmatched junction bases: 4. CDR1 and CDR2 from the germline V gene are SNHLY and FYNNEI. The CDR3 sequence: CASSDSTSGVYEQYF. CDR3 in DNA: TGTGCCAGCAGTGATTCGACTAGCGGGGTCTACGAGCAGTACTTC.

This clonotype was counted many times. V usage is TRBV9 and J usage is TRBJ2-2, with a tentative D call TRBD1 (6 bases). Germline V CDR1 and CDR2: SGDLS, YYNGEE. The germline V and J ends were trimmed by 6 bases and 2 bases, with 17 bases remaining between them. The CDR3 runs to 16 residues. CDR3 residues: CASTLRQGSNTGELFF. DNA of the CDR3: TGTGCCAGCACCCTACGGCAGGGGAGCAACACCGGGGAGCTGTTTTTT.

This clonotype was observed many times. This chain links TRBV9 with TRBJ2-7; D may be TRBD2 (6 bases). The CDR3 sequence is 15 residues long. Trimming took off 0 bases at V and 3 bases at J, with 13 bases between the two ends. Germline V gene lookup returns CDR1 SGDLS and CDR2 YYNGEE. This chain's CDR3 is CASSVGGGTHYEQYF. CDR3 in DNA: TGTGCCAGCAGCGTAGGTGGGGGGACCCACTACGAGCAGTACTTC.

In this sample, this clonotype turned up many times. V is TRBV12-3 or TRBV12-4 and J is TRBJ2-1; no clear D gene. The CDR3 totals 12 residues. Trimming stripped 5 bases from V and 6 bases from J, with 8 bases between. CDR3 sequence: CASSVGRNEQFF. Here the CDR3 DNA reads TGTGCCAGCAGTGTTGGTCGCAATGAGCAGTTCTTC.

The chain combines TRBV18 with TRBJ1-1; 8 nucleotides agree with TRBD1. Germline V gene data show CDR1 as KGHSH and CDR2 as LQKENI. The CDR3 extends over 14 amino acids. Trimming removed 5 bases from V and 8 bases from J; junction bases left unmatched: 10. CDR3: CASSKDRVPEEAFF. CDR3 bases: TGTGCCAGCTCAAAGGACAGGGTCCCCGAGGAAGCTTTCTTT.

This clonotype was recorded many times. The CDR3 loop reads CASSEWGYEQYF. The CDR3 region has the DNA TGCGCCAGCAGTGAGTGGGGTTACGAGCAGTACTTC. This chain joins TRBV10-2 and TRBJ2-7; no clear D. The germline V gene has CDR1 WSHSY and CDR2 SAAADI. V was shortened by 1 base and J by 4 bases, with 5 bases between the two germline ends. This CDR3 region has 12 residues.

This clonotype showed up many times. The chain recombines TRBV13 with TRBJ2-7; 11 bases are shared with TRBD2. Germline V lookup: CDR1 PRHDT, CDR2 FYEKMQ (reference sequence). The CDR3 runs 16 residues. Trimming cost V 1 base and J 2 bases; bases outside gene matches: 4. This CDR3 is CASSLEGTSGTYEQYF. The DNA for the CDR3 is TGTGCCAGCAGCTTAGAGGGGACTAGCGGAACCTACGAGCAGTACTTC.

This clonotype was seen many times. The V gene is TRBV5-6, the J gene TRBJ1-3, with unresolved D. This CDR3 contains 14 residues. The V gene lost 0 bases and the J gene lost 0 bases, with 4 bases spanning the gap. Germline V CDR1 and CDR2: SGHDT, YYEEEE. The CDR3 bases are TGTGCCAGCAGCTTGGTGACCTCTGGAAACACCATATATTTT. It encodes CASSLVTSGNTIYF.

This clonotype was detected ten times or more. The rearrangement links TRBV20-1 to TRBJ1-5; 7 bases line up with TRBD1. Germline loops: CDR1 DFQATT, CDR2 SNEGSKA (reference sequence). This CDR3 is built from 14 residues. J lost 3 bases, V lost 3 bases, and 5 bases had no gene match. CDR3 residues: CSASRDSSNQPQHF. The CDR3 region has the DNA TGCAGTGCTAGTCGGGACAGCTCCAATCAGCCCCAGCATTTT.

This clonotype was observed at least ten times. The chain combines TRBV2 with TRBJ2-7; TRBD1 matches 7 bases. This CDR3 has 14 amino acids. The V and J ends lost 6 bases and 2 bases, in that order; junction bases with no gene match: 7. From germline, CDR1 is SNHLY and CDR2 FYNNEI. CDR3 sequence (DNA): TGTGCCAGCAGAACCGGGACAGTCGCCTACGAGCAGTACTTC. This sequence encodes CASRTGTVAYEQYF.

This clonotype was counted at least ten times. This chain links TRBV5-1 with TRBJ1-1; 7 bases agree with TRBD1. The CDR3 is 15 residues long. The junction had 6 bases not matched to a gene; V was cut back by 3 bases and J by 1 base. Germline V gene lookup returns CDR1 SGHRS and CDR2 YFSETQ. The CDR3 coding sequence is TGCGCCAGCAGCTCAGGGGGACTCCCGAACACTGAAGCTTTCTTT. Its translation is CASSSGGLPNTEAFF. The complete variable domain, with remaining parts taken from reference TRBV5-1 and TRBJ1-1, reads KAGVTQTPRYLIKTRGQQVTLSCSPISGHRSVSWYQQTPGQGLQFLFEYFSETQRNKGNFPGRFSGRQFSNSRSEMNVSTLELGDSALYLCASSSGGLPNTEAFFGQGTRLTVV.

Regarding this clonotype: Just one base apart from a much larger clone, this may be a read error. This rearrangement joins TRBV12-3 or TRBV12-4 to TRBJ2-3, with no clear D. This CDR3 has 15 residues. Trimming stripped 3 bases from V and 0 bases from J, with 10 bases between. CDR3 sequence: CASSFTTASTDTQYF. CDR3 bases: TGTGCCAGCAGTTTTACTACGGCTAGCACAGATACGCAGTATTTT.

This clonotype was seen ten or more times. V is TRBV12-3 or TRBV12-4 and J is TRBJ2-3; 12 bases agree with TRBD2. The trim removed 6 bases at V and 14 bases at J, leaving 12 bases unmatched. There are 14 residues in the CDR3. CDR3 in DNA: TGTGCCAGCAGCCAGACTAGCGGGAGACTCCCTTGGTATTTT. Amino acids: CASSQTSGRLPWYF.

At least ten counts were recorded for this clonotype. The V call is TRBV7-9, the J call TRBJ2-7; the D gene is possibly TRBD2 (5 bases). This CDR3 contains 11 residues. Germline-derived CDR1 and CDR2 are SEHNR and FQNEAQ (reference sequence). Trimming pared 5 bases from V and 7 bases from J, leaving 9 bases between. CDR3 loop: CASSPPGEQYF. The CDR3 DNA follows: TGTGCCAGCAGCCCCCCGGGAGAGCAGTACTTC.

There are many counts of this clonotype. The gene calls are TRBV29-1 and TRBJ2-7; maybe TRBD2 (7 bases). Germline CDR1 SQVTM, CDR2 ANQGSEA. The CDR3 loop spans 18 amino acids. The V end was cut by 3 bases, the J end by 7 bases, with 31 bases between. CDR3 in amino acids: CSVDEGPFGGAKPREQYF. As DNA, the CDR3 is TGCAGCGTTGATGAGGGTCCTTTTGGGGGGGCGAAACCACGGGAGCAGTACTTC.

The sample holds many counts of this clonotype. The CDR3 sequence: CASSFTGGPYEQYF. CDR3 nucleotide sequence: TGCGCCAGCAGCTTTACAGGGGGGCCCTACGAGCAGTACTTC. This chain links TRBV5-1 with TRBJ2-7; TRBD1 matches at 8 bases. The CDR3 length is 14 residues. Germline V gene sequence: CDR1 SGHRS, CDR2 YFSETQ. Germline trimming cut 2 bases from V and 2 bases from J; bases unmatched to any gene: 3. Drawing the rest from reference TRBV5-1 and TRBJ2-7, the complete variable domain is KAGVTQTPRYLIKTRGQQVTLSCSPISGHRSVSWYQQTPGQGLQFLFEYFSETQRNKGNFPGRFSGRQFSNSRSEMNVSTLELGDSALYLCASSFTGGPYEQYFGPGTRLTVT.

This clonotype was seen many times. This chain joins TRBV28 and TRBJ2-7; D uncertain. The V gene lost 6 bases and the J gene lost 1 base, with 13 bases spanning the gap. The germline gives CDR1 MDHEN, CDR2 SYDVKM. The CDR3 has 14 residues. This CDR3 reads CASSPPGYSYEQYF. The CDR3 coding sequence is TGTGCCAGCAGCCCCCCCGGATATTCCTACGAGCAGTACTTC.

In its sample, this clonotype was seen many times. V is TRBV29-1 and J is TRBJ2-2; D is uncertain. V dropped 5 bases and J dropped 6 bases, with 19 bases sitting between them. CDR1 and CDR2 (germline): SQVTM, ANQGSEA. The CDR3 is 15 amino acids. DNA of the CDR3: TGCAGCGTTCTTCACGAAAAGCGAAGGGCCGGGGAGCTGTTTTTT. It codes for CSVLHEKRRAGELFF.

The V gene is TRBV6-2 or TRBV6-3, the J gene TRBJ2-7; 7 bases map to TRBD2. From germline, CDR1 is MNHEY and CDR2 SVGEGT. The V and J ends lost 2 bases and 9 bases, in that order; junction bases with no gene match: 7. The CDR3 is 13 residues long. The CDR3 DNA reads TGTGCCAGCAGTTACACTCCGGGGGGAGCGCAGTACTTC. Its protein product is CASSYTPGGAQYF.

This clonotype came up many times. This chain uses TRBV7-8 with TRBJ2-5; D may be TRBD2 (5 bases). Germline loops: CDR1 SGHVS, CDR2 FQNEAQ. The ends were cut back, 1 base at V and 4 bases at J, with 16 bases in the middle. The CDR3 is 16 residues long. CDR3 nucleotides: TGTGCCAGCAGCTTAGTTGCGGGCCCAGGAGCAGAGACCCAGTACTTC. It codes for CASSLVAGPGAETQYF.